The next 11 T cell receptor beta chains were all read from a single sample in a study of OX40 agonist ivuxolimab in advanced cancers. The assay was immunoSEQ multiplex PCR, and TCRdb's table has in-frame clones only and misses some. In the table there are about 120,000 clones, around 89% of which are singletons. Sequences were derived from CD4+ or CD8+ T cells sorted from blood, sampled in a trial of the OX40 agonist ivuxolimab. Receptors were obtained from an adult with an advanced solid tumor such as melanoma, head and neck, liver or kidney cancer.

The CDR3 loop is CASSEASDRGLKTQYF. CDR3 DNA sequence: TGTGCCAGCAGTGAAGCCAGCGACAGGGGGCTGAAGACCCAGTACTTC. The chain links TRBV6-1 to TRBJ2-5; the match to TRBD1 covers 10 bases. Unmatched junction bases numbered 7, after V lost 0 bases and J lost 6 bases. CDR1 is MNHNS and CDR2 is SASEGT in the germline V gene. The CDR3 is 16 residues long.

This clone came up once. V usage is TRBV27 and J usage is TRBJ2-3, with D possibly matching TRBD1 (5 bases). The CDR3 has 15 amino acids. Germline values: CDR1 MNHEY, CDR2 SMNVEV (reference sequence). The V and J ends lost 5 bases and 2 bases respectively, with 14 bases between them. In DNA form, the CDR3 reads TGTGCCAGCAGTAGGGGCCGTGGGGACACAGATACGCAGTATTTT. Protein sequence: CASSRGRGDTDTQYF.

In nucleotides, the CDR3 is TGTGCCATCAGTGAGTCGGGAGGACCGCCCCACGAGCAGTACTTC. Amino acid sequence: CAISESGGPPHEQYF. The genes are TRBV10-3 and TRBJ2-7, with a weak D call TRBD2 (6 bases). Germline loops: CDR1 ENHRY, CDR2 SYGVKD. This CDR3 spans 15 amino acids. Trimming removed 0 bases from V and 5 bases from J, with 14 bases in between.

The V call is TRBV6-1, the J call TRBJ2-7; perhaps D is TRBD1 or TRBD2 (5 bases each). Trimming left V 4 bases short and J 2 bases short, with 9 bases between. From germline, CDR1 is MNHNS and CDR2 SASEGT. This CDR3 has 13 residues. The CDR3 reads CASSGDGPYEQYF. The CDR3, as DNA: TGTGCCAGCAGTGGGGACGGTCCCTACGAGCAGTACTTC.

J is TRBJ2-7 and V is TRBV28, with D maybe TRBD1 (5 bases). The germline V and J ends were trimmed by 10 bases and 4 bases, with 14 bases remaining between them. Germline CDR1 MDHEN, CDR2 SYDVKM. The CDR3 is made up of 12 amino acids. This CDR3 is CATRQGTYEQYF. In nucleotides, the CDR3 is TGTGCCACGAGGCAGGGAACTTACGAGCAGTACTTC.

CDR3 protein: CASSSTGERSDTQYF. The CDR3 nucleotides are TGTGCCAGCAGTTCAACAGGGGAGAGGTCAGATACGCAGTATTTT. This chain joins TRBV7-8 and TRBJ2-3; the match to TRBD1 covers 7 bases. The CDR3 is made up of 15 amino acids. From germline, CDR1 is SGHVS and CDR2 FQNEAQ. With V trimmed by 6 bases and J by 4 bases, 10 bases remained unmatched.

The gene calls are TRBV2 and TRBJ2-5, with TRBD2 matching over 15 bases. The CDR3 runs 16 residues. The V gene end was trimmed by 8 bases and the J gene end by 4 bases; junction bases not matched to a gene: 8. CDR1 is SNHLY, CDR2 FYNNEI, per germline. The CDR3 reads CASVKGLAGGSETQYF. CDR3 nucleotides: TGTGCCAGCGTTAAGGGACTAGCGGGGGGCTCAGAGACCCAGTACTTC.

The J gene is TRBJ1-1, the V gene TRBV30, with 7 bases matching TRBD1. This CDR3 is built from 12 residues. Looked up from germline, CDR1 is GTSNPN and CDR2 is SVGIG (reference sequence). Trimming removed 2 bases from V and 5 bases from J; junction bases left unmatched: 2. CDR3 nucleotides: TGTGCCTGGAGTCAGGGACAGACTGAAGCTTTCTTT. Its protein is CAWSQGQTEAFF.

The table lists this clone with a few counts. This chain uses TRBV11-2 with TRBJ2-7, with D perhaps given as TRBD1 or TRBD2 (5 bases each). Germline V CDR1 and CDR2: SGHAT, FQNNGV. The CDR3 spans 14 residues. Trimming cost V 1 base and J 2 bases, with 9 bases left between them. For the CDR3, the DNA is TGTGCCAGCAGCTTAGCGGGACCCCCCTACGAGCAGTACTTC. Amino acids: CASSLAGPPYEQYF.

The chain has TRBV7-2 and TRBJ1-4; 7 bases align to TRBD1. Germline CDR1 reads SGHTA; CDR2 reads FQGNSA. V was clipped by 7 bases and J by 5 bases; unmatched bases: 10. The CDR3 loop spans 15 amino acids. The CDR3 loop is CASTQGSGRNEKLFF. The CDR3 nucleotides read TGTGCCAGCACACAGGGGTCGGGTAGAAATGAAAAACTGTTTTTT.

The chain carries TRBV6-6 and TRBJ2-5; D may be TRBD2 (6 bases). CDR3 length equals 13 residues. CDR1 MNHNY and CDR2 SVGAGI come from the germline V gene (reference sequence). The V and J ends lost 5 bases and 11 bases respectively, with 18 bases between them. In DNA form, the CDR3 reads TGTGCCAGCAGTCCTTCGGGACCAAGCGGGCAGTACTTC. Translation gives CASSPSGPSGQYF.